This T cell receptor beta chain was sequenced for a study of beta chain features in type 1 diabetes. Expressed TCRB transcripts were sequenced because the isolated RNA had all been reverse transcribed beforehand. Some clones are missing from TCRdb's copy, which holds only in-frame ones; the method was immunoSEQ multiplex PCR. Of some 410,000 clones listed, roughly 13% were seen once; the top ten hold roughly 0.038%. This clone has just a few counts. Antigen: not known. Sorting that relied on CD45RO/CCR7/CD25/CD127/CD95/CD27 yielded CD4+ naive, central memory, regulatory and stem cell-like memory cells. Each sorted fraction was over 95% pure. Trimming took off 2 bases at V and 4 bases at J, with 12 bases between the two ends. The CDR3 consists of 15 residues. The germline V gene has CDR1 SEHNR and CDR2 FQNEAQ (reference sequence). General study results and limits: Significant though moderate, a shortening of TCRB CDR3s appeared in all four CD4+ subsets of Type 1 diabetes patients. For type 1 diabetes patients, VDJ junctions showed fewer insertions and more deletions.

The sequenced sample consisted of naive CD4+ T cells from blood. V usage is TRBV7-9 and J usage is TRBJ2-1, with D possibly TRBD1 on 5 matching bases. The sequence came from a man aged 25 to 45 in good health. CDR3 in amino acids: CASSLFQGNYNEQFF. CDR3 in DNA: TGTGCCAGCAGCTTATTTCAGGGAAATTACAATGAGCAGTTCTTC.